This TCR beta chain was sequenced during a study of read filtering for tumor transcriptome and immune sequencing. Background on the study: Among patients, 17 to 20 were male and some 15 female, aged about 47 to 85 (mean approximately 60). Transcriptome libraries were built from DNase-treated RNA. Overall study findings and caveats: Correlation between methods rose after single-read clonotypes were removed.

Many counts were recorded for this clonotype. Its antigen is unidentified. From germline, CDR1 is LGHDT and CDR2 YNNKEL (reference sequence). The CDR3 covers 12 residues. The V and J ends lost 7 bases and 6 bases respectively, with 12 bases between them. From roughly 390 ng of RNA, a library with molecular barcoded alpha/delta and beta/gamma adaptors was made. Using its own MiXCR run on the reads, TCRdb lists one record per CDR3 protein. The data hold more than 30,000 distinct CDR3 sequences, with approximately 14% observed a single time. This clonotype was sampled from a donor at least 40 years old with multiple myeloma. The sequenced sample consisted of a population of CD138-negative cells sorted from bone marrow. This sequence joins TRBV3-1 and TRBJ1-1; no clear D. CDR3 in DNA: TGTGCCAGCACGGGCCTAGGCTCTGAAGCTTTCTTT. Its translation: CASTGLGSEAFF.